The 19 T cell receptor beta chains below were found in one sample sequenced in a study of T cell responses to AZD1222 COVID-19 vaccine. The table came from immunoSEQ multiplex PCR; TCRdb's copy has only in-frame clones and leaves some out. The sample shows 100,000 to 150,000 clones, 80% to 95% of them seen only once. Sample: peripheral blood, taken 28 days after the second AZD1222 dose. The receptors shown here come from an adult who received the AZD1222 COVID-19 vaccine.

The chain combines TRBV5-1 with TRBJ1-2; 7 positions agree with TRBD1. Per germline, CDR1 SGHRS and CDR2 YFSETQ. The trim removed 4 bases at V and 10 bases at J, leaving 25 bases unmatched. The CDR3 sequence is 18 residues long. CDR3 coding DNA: TGCGCCAGCAGCCCCTCAACCGGGGGGACAGCGGCTCGTTCTGACTACACCTTC. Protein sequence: CASSPSTGGTAARSDYTF.

This CDR3 is CSASTGHMNTIYF. CDR3 nucleotides: TGCAGTGCTAGTACAGGGCATATGAACACCATATATTTT. The chain has TRBV20-1 and TRBJ1-3; D perhaps matches TRBD1 (6 bases). Germline-derived CDR1 and CDR2 are DFQATT and SNEGSKA (reference sequence). CDR3 length equals 13 residues. Trimming took off 3 bases at V and 7 bases at J, with 13 bases between the two ends.

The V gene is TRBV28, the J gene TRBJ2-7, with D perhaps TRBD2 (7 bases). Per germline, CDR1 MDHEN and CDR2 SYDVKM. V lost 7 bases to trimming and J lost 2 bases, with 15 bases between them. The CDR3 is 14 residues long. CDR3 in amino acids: CASTRGARPYEQYF. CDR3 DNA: TGTGCCAGCACTCGGGGGGCGAGACCCTACGAGCAGTACTTC.

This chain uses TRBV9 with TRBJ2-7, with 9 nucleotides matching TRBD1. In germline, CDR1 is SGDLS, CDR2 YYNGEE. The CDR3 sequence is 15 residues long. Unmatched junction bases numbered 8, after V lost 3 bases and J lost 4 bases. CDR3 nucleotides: TGTGCCAGCAGCGGAGGGACAGGGAACGTTTACGAGCAGTACTTC. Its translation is CASSGGTGNVYEQYF.

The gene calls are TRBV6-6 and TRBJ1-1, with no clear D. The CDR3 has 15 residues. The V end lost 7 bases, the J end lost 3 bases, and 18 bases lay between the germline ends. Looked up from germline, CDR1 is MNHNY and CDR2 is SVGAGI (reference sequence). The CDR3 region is CASNLRWQKDTEAFF. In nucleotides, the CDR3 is TGTGCCAGCAACCTCCGTTGGCAGAAGGACACTGAAGCTTTCTTT.

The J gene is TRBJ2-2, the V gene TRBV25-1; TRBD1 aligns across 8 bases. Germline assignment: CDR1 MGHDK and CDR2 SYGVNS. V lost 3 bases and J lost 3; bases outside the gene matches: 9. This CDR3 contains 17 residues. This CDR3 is CASSENWTGKDTGELFF. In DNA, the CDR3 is TGTGCCAGCAGTGAGAACTGGACAGGGAAAGACACCGGGGAGCTGTTTTTT.

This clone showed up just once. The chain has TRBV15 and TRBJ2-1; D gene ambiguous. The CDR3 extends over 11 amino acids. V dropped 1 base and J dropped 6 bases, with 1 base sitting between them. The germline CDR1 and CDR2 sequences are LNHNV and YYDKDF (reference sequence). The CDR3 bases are TGTGCCACCAGCAGAGTCAATGAGCAGTTCTTC. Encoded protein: CATSRVNEQFF.

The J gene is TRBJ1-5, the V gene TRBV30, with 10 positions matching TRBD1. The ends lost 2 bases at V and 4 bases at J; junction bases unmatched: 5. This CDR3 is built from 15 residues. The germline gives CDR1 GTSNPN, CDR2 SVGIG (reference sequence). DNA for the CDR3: TGTGCCTGGAGTTCAGGGACAGGGGCGAATCAGCCCCAGCATTTT. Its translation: CAWSSGTGANQPQHF. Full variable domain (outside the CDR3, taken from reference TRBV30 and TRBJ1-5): SQTIHQWPATLVQPVGSPLSLECTVEGTSNPNLYWYRQAAGRGLQLLFYSVGIGQISSEVPQNLSASRPQDRQFILSSKKLLLSDSGFYLCAWSSGTGANQPQHFGDGTRLSIL.

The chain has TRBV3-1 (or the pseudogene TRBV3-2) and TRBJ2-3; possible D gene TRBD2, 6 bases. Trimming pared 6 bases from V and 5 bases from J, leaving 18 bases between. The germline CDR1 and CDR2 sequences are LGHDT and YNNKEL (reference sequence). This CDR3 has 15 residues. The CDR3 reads CASSQMAGPLDTQYF. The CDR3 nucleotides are TGTGCCAGCAGTCAAATGGCGGGACCGTTAGATACGCAGTATTTT.

CDR3 amino acids: CASSPTGGSYEQYF. The CDR3 DNA is TGTGCCAGCAGCCCGACAGGGGGCAGCTACGAGCAGTACTTC. This chain uses TRBV7-9 with TRBJ2-7; 10 positions agree with TRBD1. V lost 5 bases to trimming and J lost 3 bases; unmatched junction nucleotides: 4. In germline, CDR1 is SEHNR, CDR2 FQNEAQ (reference sequence). CDR3 length: 14 amino acids.

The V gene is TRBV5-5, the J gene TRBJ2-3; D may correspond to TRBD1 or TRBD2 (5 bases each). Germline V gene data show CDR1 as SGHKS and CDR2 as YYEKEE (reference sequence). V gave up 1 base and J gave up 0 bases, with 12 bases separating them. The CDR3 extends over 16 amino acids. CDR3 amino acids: CASSLLHGGSTDTQYF. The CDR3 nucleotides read TGTGCCAGCAGCTTGCTACATGGGGGAAGCACAGATACGCAGTATTTT. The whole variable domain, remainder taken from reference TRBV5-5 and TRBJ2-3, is DAGVTQSPTHLIKTRGQQVTLRCSPISGHKSVSWYQQVLGQGPQFIFQYYEKEERGRGNFPDRFSARQFPNYSSELNVNALLLGDSALYLCASSLLHGGSTDTQYFGPGTRLTVL.

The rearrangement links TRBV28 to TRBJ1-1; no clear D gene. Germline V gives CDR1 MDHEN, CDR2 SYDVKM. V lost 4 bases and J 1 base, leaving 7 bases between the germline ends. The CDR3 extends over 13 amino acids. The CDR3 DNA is TGTGCCAGCAGTTCATTTCGGAACACTGAAGCTTTCTTT. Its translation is CASSSFRNTEAFF.

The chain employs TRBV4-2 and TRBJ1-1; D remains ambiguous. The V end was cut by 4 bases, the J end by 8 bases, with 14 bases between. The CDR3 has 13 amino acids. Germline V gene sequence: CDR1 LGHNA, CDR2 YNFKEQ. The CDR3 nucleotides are TGTGCCAGCAGCCGACGGACGGGTTCGGAAGCTTTCTTT. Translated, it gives CASSRRTGSEAFF.

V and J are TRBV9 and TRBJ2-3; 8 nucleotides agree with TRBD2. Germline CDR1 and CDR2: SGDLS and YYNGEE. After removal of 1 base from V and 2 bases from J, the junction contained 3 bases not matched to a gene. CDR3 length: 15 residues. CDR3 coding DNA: TGTGCCAGCAGCGTACTAGCGGGTTACACAGATACGCAGTATTTT. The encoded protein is CASSVLAGYTDTQYF.

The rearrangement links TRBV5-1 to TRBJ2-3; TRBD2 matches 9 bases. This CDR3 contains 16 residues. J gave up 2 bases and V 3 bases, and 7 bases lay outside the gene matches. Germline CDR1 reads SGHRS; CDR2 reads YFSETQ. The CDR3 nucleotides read TGCGCCAGCAGCTCCACAGCGGGAGGTAACACAGATACGCAGTATTTT. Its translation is CASSSTAGGNTDTQYF. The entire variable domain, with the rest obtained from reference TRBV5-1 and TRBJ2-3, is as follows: KAGVTQTPRYLIKTRGQQVTLSCSPISGHRSVSWYQQTPGQGLQFLFEYFSETQRNKGNFPGRFSGRQFSNSRSEMNVSTLELGDSALYLCASSSTAGGNTDTQYFGPGTRLTVL.

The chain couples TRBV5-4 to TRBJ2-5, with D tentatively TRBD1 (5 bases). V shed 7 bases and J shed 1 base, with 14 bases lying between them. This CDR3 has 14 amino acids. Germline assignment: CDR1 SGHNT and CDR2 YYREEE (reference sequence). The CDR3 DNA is TGTGCCAGCGGGTGGGGCAGGGCCCAAGAGACCCAGTACTTC. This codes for CASGWGRAQETQYF.

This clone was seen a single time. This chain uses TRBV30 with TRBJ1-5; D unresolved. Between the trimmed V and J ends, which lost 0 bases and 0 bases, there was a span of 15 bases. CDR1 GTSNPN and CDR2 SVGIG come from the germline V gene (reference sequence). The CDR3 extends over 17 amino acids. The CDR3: CAWSVSRTADSNQPQHF. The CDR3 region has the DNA TGTGCCTGGAGTGTAAGCCGGACGGCTGATAGCAATCAGCCCCAGCATTTT.

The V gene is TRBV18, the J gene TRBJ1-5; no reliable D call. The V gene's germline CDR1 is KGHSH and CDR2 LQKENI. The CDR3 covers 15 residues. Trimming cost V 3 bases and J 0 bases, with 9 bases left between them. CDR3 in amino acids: CASSPGDYSNQPQHF. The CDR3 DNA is TGTGCCAGCTCACCCGGGGATTATAGCAATCAGCCCCAGCATTTT. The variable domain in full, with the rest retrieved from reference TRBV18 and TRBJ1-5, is NAGVMQNPRHLVRRRGQEARLRCSPMKGHSHVYWYRQLPEEGLKFMVYLQKENIIDESGMPKERFSAEFPKEGPSILRIQQVVRGDSAAYFCASSPGDYSNQPQHFGDGTRLSIL.

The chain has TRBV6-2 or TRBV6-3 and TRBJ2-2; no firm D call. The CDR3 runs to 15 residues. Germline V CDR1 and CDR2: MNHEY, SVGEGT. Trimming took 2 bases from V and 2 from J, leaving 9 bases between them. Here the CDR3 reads CASSYVAPNTGELFF. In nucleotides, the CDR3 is TGTGCCAGCAGTTACGTGGCACCTAACACCGGGGAGCTGTTTTTT.